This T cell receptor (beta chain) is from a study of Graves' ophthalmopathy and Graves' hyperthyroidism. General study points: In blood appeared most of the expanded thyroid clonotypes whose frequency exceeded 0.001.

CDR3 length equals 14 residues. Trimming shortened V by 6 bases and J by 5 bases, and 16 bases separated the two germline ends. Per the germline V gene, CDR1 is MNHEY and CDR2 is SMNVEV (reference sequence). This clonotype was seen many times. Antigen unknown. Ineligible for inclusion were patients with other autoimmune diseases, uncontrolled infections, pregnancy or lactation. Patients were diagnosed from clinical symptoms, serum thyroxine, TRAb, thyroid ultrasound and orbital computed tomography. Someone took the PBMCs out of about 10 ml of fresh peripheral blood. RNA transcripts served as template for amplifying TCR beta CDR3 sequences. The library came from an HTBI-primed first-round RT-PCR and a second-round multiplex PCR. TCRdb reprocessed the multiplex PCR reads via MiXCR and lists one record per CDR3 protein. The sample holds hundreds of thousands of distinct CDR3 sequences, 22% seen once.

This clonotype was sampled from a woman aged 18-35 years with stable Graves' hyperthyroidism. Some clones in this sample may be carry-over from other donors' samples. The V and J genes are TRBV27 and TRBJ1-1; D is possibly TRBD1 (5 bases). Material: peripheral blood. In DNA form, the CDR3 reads TGTGCCAGCAGACTTTGGGGGGAGGATACTGAAGCTTTCTTT. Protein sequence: CASRLWGEDTEAFF.